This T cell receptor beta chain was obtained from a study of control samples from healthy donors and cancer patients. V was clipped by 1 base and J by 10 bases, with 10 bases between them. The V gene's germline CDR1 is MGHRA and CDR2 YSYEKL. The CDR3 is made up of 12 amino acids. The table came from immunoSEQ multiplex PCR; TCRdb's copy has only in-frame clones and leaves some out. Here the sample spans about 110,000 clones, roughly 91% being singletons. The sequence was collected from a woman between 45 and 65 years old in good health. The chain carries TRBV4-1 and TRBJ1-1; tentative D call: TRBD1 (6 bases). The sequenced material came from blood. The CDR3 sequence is CASSQARGRAFF. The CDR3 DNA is TGCGCCAGCAGCCAAGCTAGGGGGAGAGCTTTCTTT.